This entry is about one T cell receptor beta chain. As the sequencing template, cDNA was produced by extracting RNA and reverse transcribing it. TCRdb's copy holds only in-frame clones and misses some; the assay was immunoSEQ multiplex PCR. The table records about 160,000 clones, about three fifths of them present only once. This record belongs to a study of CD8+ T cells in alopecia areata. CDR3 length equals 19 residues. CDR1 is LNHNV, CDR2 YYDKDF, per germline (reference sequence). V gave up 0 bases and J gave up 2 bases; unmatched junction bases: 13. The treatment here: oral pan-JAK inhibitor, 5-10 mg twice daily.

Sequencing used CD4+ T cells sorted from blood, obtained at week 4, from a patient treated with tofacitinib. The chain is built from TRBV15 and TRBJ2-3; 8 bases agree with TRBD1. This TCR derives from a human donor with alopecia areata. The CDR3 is CATSRDLLTGAILTDTQYF. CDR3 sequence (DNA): TGTGCCACCAGCAGAGATCTCCTGACAGGGGCTATCCTCACAGATACGCAGTATTTT.